This TCR beta chain appears in the sequencing data of a study of blood T cell repertoires in COVID-19. Study overall: Sites across the United States, Italy and Spain contributed samples from acute and convalescent COVID-19. T cells, B-cell-depleted T cells, or PBMCs provided the cDNA or gDNA that served as material.

Sequenced by immunoSEQ multiplex PCR; TCRdb stores in-frame clones only, minus some. The sample gives 150,000 to 200,000 clones, 74% of which show up once; around 3% is in the top ten. This clone turned up a few times. CDR3 length: 18 residues. After removal of 0 bases from V and 3 bases from J, the junction contained 9 bases not matched to a gene. Looked up from germline, CDR1 is MRHNA and CDR2 is SNTAGT. The genes are TRBV6-4 and TRBJ2-2; 8 bases map to TRBD2. The source is an elderly woman with acute or convalescent COVID-19. Material for sequencing was peripheral blood. This CDR3 is CASSDSLKRERDTGELFF. CDR3 nucleotides: TGTGCCAGCAGTGACTCCTTAAAGCGGGAGAGGGACACCGGGGAGCTGTTTTTT.